The rows below give T cell receptor beta chains drawn from one sample of a study of T cells in Graves' hyperthyroidism and ophthalmopathy. MiXCR, run by TCRdb on the multiplex PCR reads, gives a single entry per CDR3 protein. The table has approximately 400,000 distinct CDR3 sequences, about 14% seen once. Sample: blood. These receptors were taken from a man aged 50-59 years with Graves' ophthalmopathy. CDR3s include the opening cysteine and the closing phenylalanine or tryptophan. The D gene is left open where the match is weak. A row's size may be missing; if present it is once, few, many or a size class.

clone_size: -
j_call: TRBJ2-3
d_call: -
v_call: TRBV5-4
cdr3_nt: TGTGCCAGCAGCCCGGGGGGCCCTGTTAGCACAGATACGCAGTATTTT
cdr3_aa: CASSPGGPVSTDTQYF

clone_size: few
j_call: TRBJ2-3
d_call: -
v_call: TRBV10-2
cdr3_nt: TGCGCCAGCAGTGAGTCGAGGGCGGGTACGGAGAGAGATACGCAGTATTTT
cdr3_aa: CASSESRAGTERDTQYF

clone_size: many
j_call: TRBJ2-1
d_call: -
v_call: TRBV7-8
cdr3_nt: TGTGCCAGCAGCTTACTAGTTTTAGGTGAGCAGTTCTTC
cdr3_aa: CASSLLVLGEQFF

clone_size: many
j_call: TRBJ2-3
d_call: -
v_call: TRBV2
cdr3_nt: TGTGCCAGCAGACCGGCCCTCGGGACAGATACGCAGTATTTT
cdr3_aa: CASRPALGTDTQYF

clone_size: many
j_call: TRBJ2-1
d_call: TRBD2
v_call: TRBV20-1
cdr3_nt: TGCAGTGCTGGAGGACTAGCGGGAGCTGGTGAGCAGTTCTTC
cdr3_aa: CSAGGLAGAGEQFF

clone_size: many
j_call: TRBJ2-5
d_call: TRBD1
v_call: TRBV20-1
cdr3_nt: TGCAGTGCCCTAGGGACAGGGCAAGAGACCCAGTACTTC
cdr3_aa: CSALGTGQETQYF

clone_size: few
j_call: TRBJ2-6
d_call: TRBD1
v_call: TRBV12-3/TRBV12-4
cdr3_nt: TGTGCCAGCAGTGGAAGAGGGACAGGGCACTCTGGGGCCAACGTCCTGACTTTC
cdr3_aa: CASSGRGTGHSGANVLTF

clone_size: -
j_call: TRBJ2-5
d_call: TRBD1
v_call: TRBV5-1
cdr3_nt: TGCGCCAGCAGCTTTACAGGGGACGAAGAGACCCAGTACTTC
cdr3_aa: CASSFTGDEETQYF

clone_size: many
j_call: TRBJ2-3
d_call: -
v_call: TRBV29-1
cdr3_nt: TGCAGTGCTAGGGCAAGTACTCCAGCCGATACGCAGTATTTT
cdr3_aa: CSARASTPADTQYF

clone_size: many
j_call: TRBJ2-2
d_call: -
v_call: TRBV7-9
cdr3_nt: TGTGCCAGCAACTTTCATTCCGGGGAGCTGTTTTTT
cdr3_aa: CASNFHSGELFF

clone_size: -
j_call: TRBJ2-1
d_call: TRBD2
v_call: TRBV20-1
cdr3_nt: TGCAGTGCTAGTCCCGCTAGCGGGAGTGGTAATGAGCAGTTCTTC
cdr3_aa: CSASPASGSGNEQFF

clone_size: many
j_call: TRBJ2-5
d_call: TRBD1
v_call: TRBV10-3
cdr3_nt: TGTGCCATCAGGGACGCAGGGGGCGGGGAGACCCAGTACTTC
cdr3_aa: CAIRDAGGGETQYF

clone_size: -
j_call: TRBJ2-3
d_call: -
v_call: TRBV20-1
cdr3_nt: TGCAGTGCTAGGGTGGACCGTTACACAGATACGCAGTATTTT
cdr3_aa: CSARVDRYTDTQYF

clone_size: many
j_call: TRBJ2-1
d_call: TRBD2
v_call: TRBV20-1
cdr3_nt: TGCAGTGCTAGCAATAGCGGGTCGGGGTACAATGAGCAGTTCTTC
cdr3_aa: CSASNSGSGYNEQFF

clone_size: few
j_call: TRBJ1-4
d_call: -
v_call: TRBV3-1
cdr3_nt: TGTGCCAGCAGCCGGGAGGGGGGCACTAATGAAAAACTGTTTTTT
cdr3_aa: CASSREGGTNEKLFF

clone_size: -
j_call: TRBJ1-1
d_call: -
v_call: TRBV10-3
cdr3_nt: TGTGCCATCAGCCAACAGGGACCCGGAGCTTTCTTT
cdr3_aa: CAISQQGPGAFF

clone_size: many
j_call: TRBJ1-2
d_call: -
v_call: TRBV29-1
cdr3_nt: TGCAGCGTTGAATTCCTGCGGGATGGCTACACCTTC
cdr3_aa: CSVEFLRDGYTF

clone_size: -
j_call: TRBJ2-5
d_call: TRBD2
v_call: TRBV12-3/TRBV12-4
cdr3_nt: TGTGCCAGCAGCTATCGACGACCCGGGAGGGAGACCCAGTACTTC
cdr3_aa: CASSYRRPGRETQYF

clone_size: many
j_call: TRBJ1-5
d_call: -
v_call: TRBV20-1
cdr3_nt: TGCAGTGCTAGAGCTGGTCTAGATCAGCCCCAGCATTTT
cdr3_aa: CSARAGLDQPQHF

clone_size: -
j_call: TRBJ2-3
d_call: TRBD2
v_call: TRBV4-1
cdr3_nt: TGCGCCAGCAGCCAAGTAGGGCTAGCGGGGGATACGCAGTATTTT
cdr3_aa: CASSQVGLAGDTQYF

clone_size: -
j_call: TRBJ2-1
d_call: -
v_call: TRBV29-1
cdr3_nt: TGCAGCGCCCGCCGGGACACTTCCAATGAGCAGTTCTTC
cdr3_aa: CSARRDTSNEQFF

clone_size: many
j_call: TRBJ2-3
d_call: -
v_call: TRBV6-1
cdr3_nt: TGTGCCAGCAGTGAATCTGCGGGAAGCGCTTGGGTGGTGCAGTATTTT
cdr3_aa: CASSESAGSAWVVQYF

clone_size: many
j_call: TRBJ1-2
d_call: TRBD1
v_call: TRBV10-1
cdr3_nt: TGCGCCAGCAGTGACGGGACAGGGGCTCGAGGCGGCTACACCTTC
cdr3_aa: CASSDGTGARGGYTF

clone_size: many
j_call: TRBJ1-1
d_call: -
v_call: TRBV12-3/TRBV12-4
cdr3_nt: TGTGCCAGCAGTTTAAATGTGGGCGCCGCTTTCTTT
cdr3_aa: CASSLNVGAAFF

clone_size: many
j_call: TRBJ2-7
d_call: -
v_call: TRBV5-1
cdr3_nt: TGCGCCAGCAGCCCCCCGGAGAGCTCCTACGAGCAGTACTTC
cdr3_aa: CASSPPESSYEQYF

clone_size: -
j_call: TRBJ2-1
d_call: TRBD2
v_call: TRBV18
cdr3_nt: TGTGCCAGCTCACCCGACCCGAGGACTAGCGGGAACAATGAGCAGTTCTTC
cdr3_aa: CASSPDPRTSGNNEQFF

clone_size: -
j_call: TRBJ2-2
d_call: TRBD1
v_call: TRBV5-1
cdr3_nt: TGCGCCAGCAGCAGCGGACAGGGCGCGAACACCGGGGAGCTGTTTTTT
cdr3_aa: CASSSGQGANTGELFF

clone_size: many
j_call: TRBJ1-2
d_call: -
v_call: TRBV3-1
cdr3_nt: TGTGCCAGCATCGGACAGAATAACTATGGCTACACCTTC
cdr3_aa: CASIGQNNYGYTF

clone_size: many
j_call: TRBJ1-5
d_call: -
v_call: TRBV7-9
cdr3_nt: TGTGCCAGCAGCTTAGCGCTAGGCGGCAATCAGCCCCAGCATTTT
cdr3_aa: CASSLALGGNQPQHF

clone_size: many
j_call: TRBJ2-1
d_call: TRBD1
v_call: TRBV10-3
cdr3_nt: TGTGCCATCAGTGATTCAGGGGGATGGTGGAATGAGCAGTTCTTC
cdr3_aa: CAISDSGGWWNEQFF

clone_size: many
j_call: TRBJ1-1
d_call: -
v_call: TRBV5-1
cdr3_nt: TGCGCCAGCAGCTCGGGACGGATGAACACTGAAGCTTTCTTT
cdr3_aa: CASSSGRMNTEAFF

clone_size: many
j_call: TRBJ2-3
d_call: TRBD2
v_call: TRBV5-1
cdr3_nt: TGCGCCAGCAGCTTGGACGCGACTAGCGTAAGCACAGATACGCAGTATTTT
cdr3_aa: CASSLDATSVSTDTQYF

clone_size: many
j_call: TRBJ2-5
d_call: TRBD1
v_call: TRBV28
cdr3_nt: TGTGCCAGCAGTATTGACAGGGGGGAGATCCAAGAGACCCAGTACTTC
cdr3_aa: CASSIDRGEIQETQYF

clone_size: many
j_call: TRBJ1-1
d_call: TRBD1
v_call: TRBV28
cdr3_nt: TGTGCCAGCAGTTCGGCAGGGGGCGGGGGTTGGCCGGCTTTCTTT
cdr3_aa: CASSSAGGGGWPAFF

clone_size: many
j_call: TRBJ2-7
d_call: -
v_call: TRBV30
cdr3_nt: TGTGCCTGGAGTGTTTACCCCTCGAGGGAGCAGTACTTC
cdr3_aa: CAWSVYPSREQYF

clone_size: few
j_call: TRBJ2-2
d_call: TRBD1
v_call: TRBV5-1
cdr3_nt: TGCGCCAGCAGCAGCCTGGGGACAGGGGGCACCGGGGAGCTGTTTTTT
cdr3_aa: CASSSLGTGGTGELFF

clone_size: many
j_call: TRBJ1-5
d_call: -
v_call: TRBV18
cdr3_nt: TGTGCCAGCTCACCACAGATTAATCAGCCCCAGCATTTT
cdr3_aa: CASSPQINQPQHF

clone_size: many
j_call: TRBJ2-3
d_call: TRBD2
v_call: TRBV7-8
cdr3_nt: TGTGCCAGCAGCTTAGCGGTAGCTCTAGCGGGGAGCACAGATACGCAGTATTTT
cdr3_aa: CASSLAVALAGSTDTQYF

clone_size: -
j_call: TRBJ2-7
d_call: -
v_call: TRBV11-2
cdr3_nt: TGTGCCAGCAGCCGTTATCGGGATGGCAATTCCTACGAGCAGTACTTC
cdr3_aa: CASSRYRDGNSYEQYF

clone_size: many
j_call: TRBJ1-1
d_call: -
v_call: TRBV5-1
cdr3_nt: TGCGCCAGCAGCTTGGGACCGATGAACACTGAAGCTTTCTTT
cdr3_aa: CASSLGPMNTEAFF

clone_size: many
j_call: TRBJ2-3
d_call: -
v_call: TRBV28
cdr3_nt: TGTGCCAGCAGTTTATACGGGGGCACAGATACGCAGTATTTT
cdr3_aa: CASSLYGGTDTQYF

clone_size: -
j_call: TRBJ2-3
d_call: -
v_call: TRBV4-1
cdr3_nt: TGCGCCAGCAGCCAAGAACCGGGAGCTAGCACAGATACGCAGTATTTT
cdr3_aa: CASSQEPGASTDTQYF

clone_size: many
j_call: TRBJ2-1
d_call: TRBD2
v_call: TRBV19
cdr3_nt: TGTGCCAGTAGTGGGCGTGTTGGTAGCGGGAGACCGTCCTACAATGAGCAGTTCTTC
cdr3_aa: CASSGRVGSGRPSYNEQFF

clone_size: few
j_call: TRBJ2-2
d_call: -
v_call: TRBV19
cdr3_nt: TGTGCCAGTAGGACCCACAACACCGGGGATCTGTTTTTT
cdr3_aa: CASRTHNTGDLFF

clone_size: -
j_call: TRBJ2-5
d_call: TRBD2
v_call: TRBV7-2
cdr3_nt: TGTGCCAGCAGCCGACCTCCGGGACTAGCGGGGTCCGGGGAGACCCAGTACTTC
cdr3_aa: CASSRPPGLAGSGETQYF

clone_size: many
j_call: TRBJ2-3
d_call: TRBD1
v_call: TRBV5-1
cdr3_nt: TGCGCCAGCAGACCTGGACAGGGGCCAGATACGCAGTATTTT
cdr3_aa: CASRPGQGPDTQYF

clone_size: few
j_call: TRBJ2-5
d_call: -
v_call: TRBV4-1
cdr3_nt: TGCGCCAGCAGCCAAAGGGGACGGCTAATTGGGGAGACCCAGTACTTC
cdr3_aa: CASSQRGRLIGETQYF

clone_size: few
j_call: TRBJ2-1
d_call: -
v_call: TRBV18
cdr3_nt: TGTGCCAGCTCACCCCTTAGCGATGAGCAGTTCTTC
cdr3_aa: CASSPLSDEQFF

clone_size: many
j_call: TRBJ2-3
d_call: -
v_call: TRBV20-1
cdr3_nt: TGCAGTGCTAGTGGCGGCTCTAGCACAGATACGCAGTATTTT
cdr3_aa: CSASGGSSTDTQYF

clone_size: many
j_call: TRBJ2-1
d_call: -
v_call: TRBV2
cdr3_nt: TGTGCCAGCATCAGCAGCGGTGAGCAGTTCTTC
cdr3_aa: CASISSGEQFF